This T cell receptor beta chain was found in a study of identical twins. Trimming shortened V by 7 bases and J by 0 bases, and 12 bases separated the two germline ends. The CDR3 length is 15 residues. TCRdb reprocessed the 5' RACE reads with MiXCR, giving one entry per CDR3 protein. The data show around 250,000 distinct CDR3 sequences, under 8.5% seen once. The sample also formed part of further work on T cells expressing NK-cell markers. As reported in that work: Obtained from sorted CD3+CD56+NKG2C+, CD3+CD56+NKG2C- and CD3+CD56-NKG2C+ T cells were the TCR beta repertoires. One observes that, in several donors, these clonotypes were also the leading ones within the CD3+CD56-NKG2C+ fraction.

The receptor was derived from a woman under 30 in good health. V gene TRBV12-3 or TRBV12-4 combines with J gene TRBJ1-4, with TRBD1 as a possible D gene (6 bases). The source material was CD8+ T cells sorted from blood. CDR3 DNA: TGTGCCAGCACAGGACAGACTGCAACTAATGAAAAACTGTTTTTT. Amino acids: CASTGQTATNEKLFF.